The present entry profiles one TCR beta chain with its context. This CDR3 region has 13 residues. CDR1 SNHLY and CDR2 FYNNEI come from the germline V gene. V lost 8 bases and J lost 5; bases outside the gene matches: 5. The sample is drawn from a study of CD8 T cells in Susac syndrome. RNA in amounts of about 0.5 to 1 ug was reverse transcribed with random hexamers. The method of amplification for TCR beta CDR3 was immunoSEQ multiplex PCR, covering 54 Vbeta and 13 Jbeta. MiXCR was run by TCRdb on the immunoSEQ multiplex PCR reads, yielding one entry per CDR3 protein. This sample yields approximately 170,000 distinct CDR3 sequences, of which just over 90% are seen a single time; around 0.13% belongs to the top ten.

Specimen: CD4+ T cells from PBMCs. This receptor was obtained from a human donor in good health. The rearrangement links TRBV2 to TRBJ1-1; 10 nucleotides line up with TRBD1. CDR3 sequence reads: CASSGQGGTEAFF. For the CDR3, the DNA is TGTGCCAGCTCCGGACAGGGGGGTACTGAAGCTTTCTTT.